The 16 T cell receptor beta chains below all came from one sample that was sequenced in a study of shared T cell receptors in the human thymus. Here immunoSEQ multiplex PCR was the method, and the copy in TCRdb shows in-frame clones only, minus some. The sample yields roughly 500,000 clones, 70% to 80% seen once. These same data were also listed under a study on human thymus T cells.

Sequencing was performed on thymocytes. The receptors here all came from a boy under three years old with a congenital heart defect.

The table lists this clone with a count of one. V usage is TRBV9 and J usage is TRBJ1-5, with TRBD1 matching over 7 bases. The ends lost 3 bases at V and 3 bases at J; junction bases unmatched: 12. Per the germline V gene, CDR1 is SGDLS and CDR2 is YYNGEE. The CDR3 sequence is 17 residues long. The CDR3 here is CASSAGPCTGDNQPQHF. CDR3 coding DNA: TGTGCCAGCAGCGCGGGGCCCTGTACAGGGGACAATCAGCCCCAGCATTTT.

The rearrangement links TRBV9 to TRBJ2-7; 11 nucleotides line up with TRBD2. Germline CDR1 is SGDLS and CDR2 is YYNGEE. CDR3 size: 15 residues. The trim removed 3 bases at V and 6 bases at J, leaving 8 bases unmatched. The CDR3 loop reads CASSEGLADDCEQYF. The CDR3 coding sequence is TGTGCCAGCAGCGAGGGACTAGCGGATGACTGCGAGCAGTACTTC.

V and J are TRBV28 and TRBJ2-2; tentative D call: TRBD2 (6 bases). The CDR3 consists of 13 residues. The germline V and J ends were trimmed by 10 bases and 7 bases, with 16 bases remaining between them. The germline gives CDR1 MDHEN, CDR2 SYDVKM. As DNA, the CDR3 is TGTGCCACCTTGGAGGGAGAGGGCGGGGAGCTGTTTTTT. This sequence encodes CATLEGEGGELFF.

The V call is TRBV6-1, the J call TRBJ2-7; D unresolved. V was cut by 7 bases and J by 3 bases, with 19 bases left in between. Germline V lookup: CDR1 MNHNS, CDR2 SASEGT. The CDR3 runs to 15 residues. CDR3 sequence: CASKTGSSEVYEQYF. CDR3 in DNA: TGTGCCAGCAAGACCGGGTCGAGCGAAGTCTACGAGCAGTACTTC.

The rearrangement joins TRBV9 to TRBJ2-3; 9 bases are shared with TRBD2. With V trimmed by 0 bases and J by 3 bases, 5 bases remained unmatched. CDR3 size: 16 residues. Germline CDR1 is SGDLS and CDR2 is YYNGEE. The CDR3 region is CASSVVEREATDTQYF. The CDR3 bases are TGTGCCAGCAGCGTAGTAGAGCGGGAGGCGACAGATACGCAGTATTTT.

The chain employs TRBV2 and TRBJ2-1; 9 bases agree with TRBD2. The CDR3 has 16 amino acids. Looked up from germline, CDR1 is SNHLY and CDR2 is FYNNEI. After removal of 6 bases from V and 3 bases from J, the junction contained 9 bases not matched to a gene. CDR3: CASSLSGSDDYNEQFF. Here the CDR3 DNA reads TGTGCCAGCAGCCTTAGCGGGAGCGACGACTACAATGAGCAGTTCTTC.

V gene TRBV18 combines with J gene TRBJ2-2, with 7 bases identical to TRBD1. CDR1 and CDR2 from the germline V gene are KGHSH and LQKENI. The CDR3 covers 15 residues. Trimming removed 6 bases from V and 4 bases from J; junction bases left unmatched: 8. The CDR3 loop reads CASSPDRQPTGELFF. The CDR3 region has the DNA TGTGCCAGCTCCCCGGACAGGCAACCCACCGGGGAGCTGTTTTTT. Combining the CDR3 with reference TRBV18 and TRBJ2-2 gives the whole variable domain NAGVMQNPRHLVRRRGQEARLRCSPMKGHSHVYWYRQLPEEGLKFMVYLQKENIIDESGMPKERFSAEFPKEGPSILRIQQVVRGDSAAYFCASSPDRQPTGELFFGEGSRLTVL.

This chain uses TRBV19 with TRBJ1-2; unclear D gene. The CDR3 has 16 amino acids. Germline values: CDR1 LNHDA, CDR2 SQIVND (reference sequence). V gave up 10 bases and J gave up 0 bases, with 21 bases separating them. As DNA, the CDR3 is TGTGCCACACGGACCGGATTATTGGGAGCTAACTATGGCTACACCTTC. This gives the protein CATRTGLLGANYGYTF.

This rearrangement joins TRBV25-1 to TRBJ1-1, with D tentatively TRBD1 (5 bases). Trimming took 3 bases from V and 1 from J, leaving 12 bases between them. Germline CDR1 MGHDK, CDR2 SYGVNS. The CDR3 loop spans 15 amino acids. This chain's CDR3 is CASSESGNRNTEAFF. The CDR3 DNA reads TGTGCCAGCAGTGAGTCAGGGAACCGGAACACTGAAGCTTTCTTT.

CDR3 in amino acids: CASARRGGYEQYF. CDR3 nucleotides: TGTGCCAGCGCTCGTCGGGGGGGCTACGAGCAGTACTTC. V is TRBV25-1 and J is TRBJ2-7, with 8 bases aligning to TRBD2. The junction had 6 bases not matched to a gene; V was cut back by 8 bases and J by 3 bases. The CDR3 length is 13 residues. Germline CDR1 is MGHDK and CDR2 is SYGVNS.

The CDR3 nucleotides are TGTGCTAGTGGTTTGGTAGGCAGGGCGGTCACTGAAGCTTTCTTT. Encoded protein: CASGLVGRAVTEAFF. The rearrangement uses TRBV12-5 and TRBJ1-1; D is perhaps TRBD1 (5 bases). Trimming shortened V by 0 bases and J by 4 bases, and 12 bases separated the two germline ends. The CDR3 covers 15 residues. Per germline, CDR1 LGHNT and CDR2 FRNRAP.

This clone was detected only once. The chain employs TRBV14 and TRBJ2-7; TRBD2 matches 7 bases. CDR3 size: 14 residues. Germline V gene sequence: CDR1 SGHDN, CDR2 FVKESK. V shed 4 bases and J 0 bases; nucleotides not matched to a gene: 3. The CDR3 reads CASSLGRPSYEQYF. The DNA of the CDR3 is TGTGCCAGCAGCCTCGGGAGGCCCTCCTACGAGCAGTACTTC.

The rearrangement uses TRBV11-2 and TRBJ1-4; 8 nucleotides align to TRBD1. This CDR3 region has 19 residues. Germline V lookup: CDR1 SGHAT, CDR2 FQNNGV. With 1 base clipped from V and 8 bases from J, the junction kept 18 bases outside the gene matches. The CDR3 sequence is CASSLVLRQGRGRREKLFF. DNA for the CDR3: TGTGCCAGCAGCTTAGTCCTTCGACAGGGGAGAGGGCGTCGCGAAAAACTGTTTTTT.

The chain joins TRBV14 to TRBJ2-7; 10 bases line up with TRBD1. V lost 3 bases to trimming and J lost 4 bases; unmatched junction nucleotides: 12. CDR3 size: 17 residues. Germline lookup yields CDR1 SGHDN and CDR2 FVKESK. DNA of the CDR3: TGTGCCAGCAGCCAGGATCACCTGGGACAGGGGTTGTACGAGCAGTACTTC. Its translation: CASSQDHLGQGLYEQYF.

This chain links TRBV29-1 with TRBJ1-1, with 7 bases aligning to TRBD1. The CDR3 is 14 residues long. V lost 5 bases, J lost 4 bases, and 10 bases stayed unmatched. CDR1 is SQVTM, CDR2 ANQGSEA, per germline. The CDR3 region has the DNA TGCAGCGTTCCTAGGGGGGACAGTTGCACTGAAGCTTTCTTT. The encoded protein is CSVPRGDSCTEAFF.

V usage is TRBV5-1 and J usage is TRBJ2-7, with a tentative D call TRBD2 (6 bases). The length of the CDR3 is 16 residues. The V and J ends lost 4 bases and 6 bases respectively, with 23 bases between them. Germline V gene data show CDR1 as SGHRS and CDR2 as YFSETQ. For the CDR3, the DNA is TGCGCCAGCAGCGGGGGATTTTTTGACCGGCGGGGCGAGCAGTACTTC. Translation: CASSGGFFDRRGEQYF.